The 23 T cell receptor beta chains listed next were all sequenced from one sample in a study of immune evolution from preneoplasia to lung adenocarcinoma. The assay was immunoSEQ multiplex PCR, and TCRdb's table has in-frame clones only and misses some. The sample has several thousand clones; roughly 85% are singletons. The sequenced sample was FFPE invasive lung adenocarcinoma tissue. These receptor sequences come from a person between 45 and 65 years old with lung adenocarcinoma.

The chain recombines TRBV5-1 with TRBJ1-2; 9 positions match TRBD1. V was clipped by 5 bases and J by 4 bases; unmatched bases: 9. CDR1 is SGHRS, CDR2 YFSETQ, per germline. The CDR3 is made up of 15 amino acids. CDR3 sequence: CASSPRDRAIYGYTF. CDR3 DNA: TGCGCCAGCAGTCCCCGGGACAGGGCGATCTATGGCTACACCTTC.

The J gene is TRBJ1-1, the V gene TRBV6-5; 7 positions agree with TRBD1. The V and J ends lost 4 bases and 3 bases, in that order; junction bases with no gene match: 8. Per the germline V gene, CDR1 is MNHEY and CDR2 is SVGAGI. CDR3 size: 15 residues. In DNA, the CDR3 is TGTGCCAGCAGTTTTACCACAGGGGAAGACACTGAAGCTTTCTTT. This sequence encodes CASSFTTGEDTEAFF.

J is TRBJ2-1 and V is TRBV29-1; possibly TRBD2 for D (6 bases). The V end was cut by 7 bases, the J end by 5 bases, with 9 bases between. Per germline, CDR1 SQVTM and CDR2 ANQGSEA. CDR3 length equals 11 residues. The CDR3: CSGGADNEQFF. The DNA for the CDR3 is TGCAGCGGCGGGGCTGACAATGAGCAGTTCTTC.

The chain links TRBV14 to TRBJ2-3; D is uncertain. Trimming cost V 3 bases and J 3 bases, with 13 bases left between them. Germline lookup yields CDR1 SGHDN and CDR2 FVKESK. The CDR3 length is 15 residues. CDR3 amino acids: CASSQVTAWTDTQYF. The CDR3 DNA reads TGTGCCAGCAGCCAGGTGACCGCGTGGACAGATACGCAGTATTTT.

The chain is built from TRBV7-9 and TRBJ2-1; 9 bases map to TRBD2. This CDR3 is built from 16 residues. The germline V gene has CDR1 SEHNR and CDR2 FQNEAQ (reference sequence). V lost 3 bases and J lost 2; bases outside the gene matches: 5. CDR3 nucleotide sequence: TGTGCCAGCAGCTTTAGCGGGAGAGGGACCTACAATGAGCAGTTCTTC. Its translation: CASSFSGRGTYNEQFF.

This clone has more than one count but fewer than ten. This chain uses TRBV30 with TRBJ1-4, with 7 bases lining up with TRBD1. Trimming removed 2 bases from V and 3 bases from J; junction bases left unmatched: 3. This CDR3 is 14 amino acids long. Germline CDR1 is GTSNPN and CDR2 is SVGIG (reference sequence). The CDR3 bases are TGTGCCTGGAGTACACAGGGGTCTAATGAAAAACTGTTTTTT. Residues: CAWSTQGSNEKLFF.

The V and J genes are TRBV30 and TRBJ1-4, with D perhaps matching TRBD1 (5 bases). V was trimmed by 0 bases and J by 4 bases, leaving 12 bases between them. The CDR3 runs to 15 residues. Germline V CDR1 and CDR2: GTSNPN, SVGIG (reference sequence). This chain's CDR3 is CAWSVMTEINEKLFF. CDR3 DNA: TGTGCCTGGAGTGTAATGACAGAGATTAATGAAAAACTGTTTTTT.

The V gene is TRBV28, the J gene TRBJ2-1; D is unresolved. Germline values: CDR1 MDHEN, CDR2 SYDVKM. This CDR3 spans 14 amino acids. Trimming stripped 7 bases from V and 0 bases from J, with 10 bases between. As DNA, the CDR3 is TGTGCCAGCACTGTCAGTAGCTCCTACAATGAGCAGTTCTTC. The encoded protein is CASTVSSSYNEQFF. Complete variable domain (other parts from reference TRBV28 and TRBJ2-1): DVKVTQSSRYLVKRTGEKVFLECVQDMDHENMFWYRQDPGLGLRLIYFSYDVKMKEKGDIPEGYSVSREKKERFSLILESASTNQTSMYLCASTVSSSYNEQFFGPGTRLTVL.

The rearrangement links TRBV5-5 to TRBJ1-6, with TRBD1 matching over 8 bases. This CDR3 is built from 15 residues. The junction had 8 bases not matched to a gene; V was cut back by 5 bases and J by 7 bases. In germline, CDR1 is SGHKS, CDR2 YYEKEE (reference sequence). The CDR3 spells CASSPRDRRNSPLHF. CDR3 in DNA: TGTGCCAGCAGTCCCCGGGACAGGAGAAATTCACCCCTCCACTTT.

V and J are TRBV11-2 and TRBJ1-1, with D possibly TRBD1 on 6 matching bases. CDR3 size: 15 residues. Germline CDR1 and CDR2: SGHAT and FQNNGV. Trimming removed 5 bases at V and 7 bases at J, with 20 bases between. The DNA of the CDR3 is TGTGCCAGCAGCCGGAGAGCCGGACAGACAAGTGAAGCTTTCTTT. Its translation: CASSRRAGQTSEAFF.

The J gene is TRBJ1-4, the V gene TRBV5-1; D unresolved. Trimming took off 5 bases at V and 8 bases at J, with 10 bases between the two ends. The CDR3 spans 12 residues. The V gene's germline CDR1 is SGHRS and CDR2 YFSETQ. CDR3: CASSSPGEKLFF. In nucleotides, the CDR3 is TGCGCCAGCAGTTCCCCGGGGGAAAAACTGTTTTTT.

This clone was counted a few times. The chain employs TRBV19 and TRBJ2-5; TRBD2 agrees at 7 bases. Per the germline V gene, CDR1 is LNHDA and CDR2 is SQIVND (reference sequence). J was trimmed by 4 bases and V by 7 bases; bases with no gene match: 6. This CDR3 has 13 amino acids. The CDR3 sequence: CASKGGRGETQYF. The CDR3 nucleotides are TGTGCCAGTAAAGGAGGGAGGGGAGAGACCCAGTACTTC.

The V gene is TRBV6-6, the J gene TRBJ1-2; D possibly corresponds to TRBD1 (6 bases). Germline assignment: CDR1 MNHNY and CDR2 SVGAGI (reference sequence). The CDR3 contains 14 residues. The V and J ends lost 5 bases and 8 bases respectively, with 18 bases between them. CDR3 DNA sequence: TGTGCCAGCAGTAGCCCCGACAGGACCGGGGGCTACACCTTC. Translated, it gives CASSSPDRTGGYTF.

The rearrangement joins TRBV6-1 to TRBJ2-3; 12 bases fit TRBD2. The length of the CDR3 is 15 residues. The trim removed 6 bases at V and 3 bases at J, leaving 4 bases unmatched. Germline CDR1 reads MNHNS; CDR2 reads SASEGT. The CDR3 sequence is CASRQTSGRTDTQYF. The DNA of the CDR3 is TGTGCCAGCAGGCAGACTAGCGGGAGAACAGATACGCAGTATTTT.

The chain uses TRBV7-9 and TRBJ2-7, with 8 bases matching TRBD1. The V gene end was trimmed by 5 bases and the J gene end by 4 bases; junction bases not matched to a gene: 7. CDR1 is SEHNR, CDR2 FQNEAQ, per germline (reference sequence). The CDR3 consists of 14 residues. CDR3 in amino acids: CASSPDRALYEQYF. The CDR3 region has the DNA TGTGCCAGCAGCCCGGACAGGGCGTTATACGAGCAGTACTTC.

The genes are TRBV5-1 and TRBJ2-2; TRBD1 aligns across 11 bases. Trimming removed 1 base from V and 4 bases from J; junction bases left unmatched: 3. CDR3 size: 16 residues. The V gene's germline CDR1 is SGHRS and CDR2 YFSETQ. The CDR3 DNA follows: TGCGCCAGCAGCTTGTTCGGGACAGGGGGCACCGGGGAGCTGTTTTTT. Translation gives CASSLFGTGGTGELFF.

V and J are TRBV28 and TRBJ1-2; D might be TRBD1 (5 bases). Germline assignment: CDR1 MDHEN and CDR2 SYDVKM. The germline V and J ends were trimmed by 3 bases and 6 bases, with 11 bases remaining between them. This CDR3 comprises 13 residues. The CDR3 DNA follows: TGTGCCAGCAGTTTGGGGCAGAAGAATGGCTACACCTTC. It yields the protein CASSLGQKNGYTF.

The rearrangement links TRBV7-8 to TRBJ2-1; 8 bases line up with TRBD1. Per germline, CDR1 SGHVS and CDR2 FQNEAQ. The CDR3 loop spans 13 amino acids. J lost 12 bases, V lost 4 bases, and 8 bases had no gene match. This CDR3 reads CASSSTGTGLQFF. DNA of the CDR3: TGTGCCAGCAGCTCCACCGGGACAGGCTTGCAGTTCTTC.

Of note for this clone: The sample holds other DNA sequences that translate to the same CDR3. V usage is TRBV5-3 and J usage is TRBJ1-1, with D hard to call. TRBV5-3 is an open reading frame whose function is uncertain. The CDR3 loop spans 14 amino acids. Trimming shortened V by 5 bases and J by 1 base, and 12 bases separated the two germline ends. The CDR3, as DNA: TGTGCCAGAAGTTTGCGGAGACAGAACACTGAAGCTTTCTTT. Its translation is CARSLRRQNTEAFF.

This chain connects TRBV29-1 to TRBJ2-7; the match to TRBD1 covers 11 bases. The CDR3 runs to 15 residues. The V gene's germline CDR1 is SQVTM and CDR2 ANQGSEA. Unmatched junction bases numbered 9, after V lost 1 base and J lost 7 bases. This CDR3 is CSVEGGGTGGTEQYF. In DNA, the CDR3 is TGCAGCGTTGAAGGGGGAGGGACAGGGGGTACGGAGCAGTACTTC.

The rearrangement links TRBV15 to TRBJ1-4; a weak D match, TRBD1 (6 bases). CDR3 length: 14 amino acids. Trimming removed 5 bases at V and 8 bases at J, with 15 bases between. Germline CDR1 and CDR2: LNHNV and YYDKDF (reference sequence). In DNA, the CDR3 is TGTGCCACCAGCCCTTCGAGAGGGGGGGAAAAACTGTTTTTT. Amino acids: CATSPSRGGEKLFF. Full variable domain (missing parts from reference TRBV15 and TRBJ1-4): DAMVIQNPRYQVTQFGKPVTLSCSQTLNHNVMYWYQQKSSQAPKLLFHYYDKDFNNEADTPDNFQSRRPNTSFCFLDIRSPGLGDTAMYLCATSPSRGGEKLFFGSGTQLSVL.

The chain uses TRBV6-1 and TRBJ1-1; 7 bases align to TRBD1. From germline, CDR1 is MNHNS and CDR2 SASEGT. The V segment lost 4 bases and the J segment 7 bases; nucleotides outside the gene matches: 6. The CDR3 has 13 residues. The DNA for the CDR3 is TGTGCCAGCAGTGGAGACAGGGCGGGTGAAGCTTTCTTT. Translated, it gives CASSGDRAGEAFF.

This rearrangement joins TRBV29-1 to TRBJ1-1; the D gene is possibly TRBD1 (6 bases). The length of the CDR3 is 12 residues. Germline-derived CDR1 and CDR2 are SQVTM and ANQGSEA. V lost 6 bases to trimming and J lost 3 bases, with 11 bases between them. The CDR3 coding sequence is TGCAGCGTCCGGAGGGGGGACACTGAAGCTTTCTTT. Encoded protein: CSVRRGDTEAFF. Variable domain in full (rest from reference TRBV29-1 and TRBJ1-1): SAVISQKPSRDICQRGTSLTIQCQVDSQVTMMFWYRQQPGQSLTLIATANQGSEATYESGFVIDKFPISRPNLTFSTLTVSNMSPEDSSIYLCSVRRGDTEAFFGQGTRLTVV.